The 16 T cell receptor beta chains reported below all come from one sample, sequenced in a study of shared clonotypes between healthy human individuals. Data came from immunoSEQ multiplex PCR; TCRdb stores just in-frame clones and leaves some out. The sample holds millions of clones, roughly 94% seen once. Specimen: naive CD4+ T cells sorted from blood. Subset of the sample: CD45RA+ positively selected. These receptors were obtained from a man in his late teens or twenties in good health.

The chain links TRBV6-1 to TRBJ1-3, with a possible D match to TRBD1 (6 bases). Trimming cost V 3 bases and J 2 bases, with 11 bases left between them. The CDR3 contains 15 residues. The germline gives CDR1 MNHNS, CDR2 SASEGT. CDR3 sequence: CASSEGGRPGNTIYF. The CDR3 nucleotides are TGTGCCAGCAGTGAGGGGGGCAGGCCTGGAAACACCATATATTTT.

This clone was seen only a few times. The CDR3 nucleotides are TGTGCCAGTAGTAACCCAGGACAGTCCTACGAGCAGTACTTC. Amino acid sequence: CASSNPGQSYEQYF. The chain couples TRBV19 to TRBJ2-7; maybe TRBD1 (6 bases). The V gene lost 4 bases and the J gene lost 1 base, with 11 bases spanning the gap. This CDR3 has 14 amino acids. Germline V lookup: CDR1 LNHDA, CDR2 SQIVND (reference sequence).

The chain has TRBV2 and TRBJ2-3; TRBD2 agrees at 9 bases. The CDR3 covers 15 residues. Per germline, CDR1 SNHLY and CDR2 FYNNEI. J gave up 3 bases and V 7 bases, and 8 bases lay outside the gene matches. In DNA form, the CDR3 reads TGTGCCAGCACCTCGGGTAGCGGGAGAACAGATACGCAGTATTTT. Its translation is CASTSGSGRTDTQYF.

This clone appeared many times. Here the CDR3 DNA reads TGTGCCAGCAGTGAACACCGGGGCTGGAACACTGAAGCTTTCTTT. Its translation is CASSEHRGWNTEAFF. The rearrangement joins TRBV25-1 to TRBJ1-1; perhaps TRBD1 as D (5 bases). This CDR3 region has 15 residues. Trimming left V 2 bases short and J 1 base short, with 11 bases between. CDR1 is MGHDK and CDR2 is SYGVNS in the germline V gene. Together with reference TRBV25-1 and TRBJ1-1, the CDR3 gives the full variable domain: EADIYQTPRYLVIGTGKKITLECSQTMGHDKMYWYQQDPGMELHLIHYSYGVNSTEKGDLSSESTVSRIRTEHFPLTLESARPSHTSQYLCASSEHRGWNTEAFFGQGTRLTVV.

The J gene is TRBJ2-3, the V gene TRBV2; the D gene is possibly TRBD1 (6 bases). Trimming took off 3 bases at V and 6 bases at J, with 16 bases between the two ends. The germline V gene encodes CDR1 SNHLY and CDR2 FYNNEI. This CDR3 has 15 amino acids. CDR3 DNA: TGTGCCAGCAGTGACGGCAGGGGTAAGGTGGATACGCAGTATTTT. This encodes CASSDGRGKVDTQYF.

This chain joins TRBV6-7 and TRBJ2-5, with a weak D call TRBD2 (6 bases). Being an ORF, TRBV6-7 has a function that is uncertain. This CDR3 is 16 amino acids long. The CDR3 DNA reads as TGTGTTCTGAGAACGGGGGAAGAGAGGAGGTGGGAGACCCAGTACTTC. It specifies CVLRTGEERRWETQYF.

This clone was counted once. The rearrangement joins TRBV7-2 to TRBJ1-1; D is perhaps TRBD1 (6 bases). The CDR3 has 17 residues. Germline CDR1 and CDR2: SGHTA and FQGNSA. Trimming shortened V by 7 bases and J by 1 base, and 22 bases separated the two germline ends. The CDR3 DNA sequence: TGTGCCAGCACCTCTCGGGTACAGGGCCTTAAGAACACTGAAGCTTTCTTT. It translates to CASTSRVQGLKNTEAFF.

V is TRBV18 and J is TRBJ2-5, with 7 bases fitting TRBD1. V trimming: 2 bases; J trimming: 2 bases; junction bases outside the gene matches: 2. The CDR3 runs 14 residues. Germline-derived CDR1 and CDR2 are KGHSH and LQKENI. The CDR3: CASSPMGQQETQYF. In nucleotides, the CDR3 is TGTGCCAGCTCACCAATGGGACAGCAAGAGACCCAGTACTTC.

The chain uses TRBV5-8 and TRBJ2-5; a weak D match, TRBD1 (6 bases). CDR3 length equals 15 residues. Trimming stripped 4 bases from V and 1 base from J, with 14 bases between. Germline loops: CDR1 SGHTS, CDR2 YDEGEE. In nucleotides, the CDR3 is TGTGCCAGCAGCACTTGGACAGTTGGCCAAGAGACCCAGTACTTC. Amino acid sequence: CASSTWTVGQETQYF.

The CDR3 reads CAWSVSPGANSPLHF. The CDR3, as DNA: TGTGCCTGGAGTGTAAGTCCAGGGGCAAATTCACCCCTCCACTTT. The rearrangement uses TRBV30 and TRBJ1-6, with D possibly TRBD1 on 6 matching bases. Germline CDR1 reads GTSNPN; CDR2 reads SVGIG (reference sequence). V lost 0 bases to trimming and J lost 7 bases, with 13 bases between them. CDR3 size: 15 residues. The entire variable domain, with the rest obtained from reference TRBV30 and TRBJ1-6, is as follows: SQTIHQWPATLVQPVGSPLSLECTVEGTSNPNLYWYRQAAGRGLQLLFYSVGIGQISSEVPQNLSASRPQDRQFILSSKKLLLSDSGFYLCAWSVSPGANSPLHFGNGTRLTVT.

CDR3 nucleotide sequence: TGTGCCAGCTCACCAAGGGGGACAGGGAGATCCTACGAGCAGTACTTC. Translating gives CASSPRGTGRSYEQYF. V and J are TRBV18 and TRBJ2-7; the match to TRBD1 covers 9 bases. From germline, CDR1 is KGHSH and CDR2 LQKENI. The CDR3 covers 16 residues. Trimming took 2 bases from V and 1 from J; bases not matched to a gene: 6. Combining the CDR3 with reference TRBV18 and TRBJ2-7 gives the whole variable domain NAGVMQNPRHLVRRRGQEARLRCSPMKGHSHVYWYRQLPEEGLKFMVYLQKENIIDESGMPKERFSAEFPKEGPSILRIQQVVRGDSAAYFCASSPRGTGRSYEQYFGPGTRLTVT.

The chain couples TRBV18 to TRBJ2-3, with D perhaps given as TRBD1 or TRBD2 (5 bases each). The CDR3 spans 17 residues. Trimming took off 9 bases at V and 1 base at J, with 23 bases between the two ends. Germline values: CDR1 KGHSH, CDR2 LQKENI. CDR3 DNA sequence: TGTGCCAGTACAAAACTGCCGGGGCTATGGGGCACAGATACGCAGTATTTT. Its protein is CASTKLPGLWGTDTQYF.

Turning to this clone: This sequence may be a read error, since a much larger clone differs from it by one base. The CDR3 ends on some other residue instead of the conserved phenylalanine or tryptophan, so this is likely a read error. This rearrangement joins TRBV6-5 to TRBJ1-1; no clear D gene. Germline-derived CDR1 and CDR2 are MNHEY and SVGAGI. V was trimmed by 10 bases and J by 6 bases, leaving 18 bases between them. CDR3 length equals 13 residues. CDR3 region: CATAVAAEAEAFS. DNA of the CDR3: TGTGCCACTGCCGTGGCGGCAGAAGCTGAAGCTTTCTCT.

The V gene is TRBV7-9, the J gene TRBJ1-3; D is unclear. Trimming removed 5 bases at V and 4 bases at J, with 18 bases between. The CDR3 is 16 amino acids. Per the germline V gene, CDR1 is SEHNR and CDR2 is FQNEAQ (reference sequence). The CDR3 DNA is TGTGCCAGCAGCCGAGGGCTGGACCAAGGGGGAAACACCATATATTTT. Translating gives CASSRGLDQGGNTIYF.

The CDR3 is CASSLGGVLNTEAFF. The CDR3 coding sequence is TGCGCCAGCAGCTTGGGCGGAGTACTGAACACTGAAGCTTTCTTT. The rearrangement links TRBV5-1 to TRBJ1-1; D is uncertain. CDR3 length: 15 residues. Germline values: CDR1 SGHRS, CDR2 YFSETQ. The germline V and J ends were trimmed by 0 bases and 0 bases, with 9 bases remaining between them.

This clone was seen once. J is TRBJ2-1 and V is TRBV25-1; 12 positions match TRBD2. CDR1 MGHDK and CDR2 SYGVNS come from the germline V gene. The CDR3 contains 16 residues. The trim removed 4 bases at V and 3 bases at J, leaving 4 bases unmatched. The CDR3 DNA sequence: TGTGCCAGCAGTGTGTTGACTAGCGGGAGCTACAATGAGCAGTTCTTC. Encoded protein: CASSVLTSGSYNEQFF.